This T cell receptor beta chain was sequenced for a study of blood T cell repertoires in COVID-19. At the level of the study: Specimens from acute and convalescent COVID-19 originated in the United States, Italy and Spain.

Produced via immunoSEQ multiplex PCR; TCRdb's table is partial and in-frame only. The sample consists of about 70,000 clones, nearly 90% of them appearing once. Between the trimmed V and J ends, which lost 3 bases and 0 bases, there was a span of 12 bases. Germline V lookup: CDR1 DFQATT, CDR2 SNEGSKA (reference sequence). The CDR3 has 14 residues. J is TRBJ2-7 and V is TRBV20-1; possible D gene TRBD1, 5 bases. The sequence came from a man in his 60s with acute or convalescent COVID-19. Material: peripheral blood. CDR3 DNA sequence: TGCAGTGCTAGTTCCAGGACATTCTCCTACGAGCAGTACTTC. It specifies CSASSRTFSYEQYF.